This T cell receptor (beta chain) was documented in a study of blood T cell repertoires in COVID-19. About the research overall: Material from acute and convalescent COVID-19 was sourced from the United States, Italy and Spain.

With 3 bases removed from V and 2 bases from J, the gap between germline ends came to 25 bases. Germline assignment: CDR1 SGHVS and CDR2 FQNEAQ. The CDR3 runs 19 residues. Authors' data handling: From reference gene primer amplification, estimates of nucleated cell counts were derived. Clones were read by immunoSEQ multiplex PCR, and TCRdb kept only the in-frame ones, dropping some. V and J calls and clone size are copied from that table; D and trimming were computed from the DNA. There are some 150,000 clones in the sample; 85% to 90% occur only once, and 35% to 40% lies in the top ten. This TCR was recovered from a man in his fifties or sixties who had recovered from COVID-19. The chain recombines TRBV7-8 with TRBJ2-5; D might be TRBD2 (5 bases). Sequencing used peripheral blood. The CDR3, as DNA: TGTGCCAGCAGCTTCGGGATCCGAGGACCAAACAACCCTCAAGAGACCCAGTACTTC. Protein sequence: CASSFGIRGPNNPQETQYF.